The 28 T cell receptor beta chains below were found in one sample sequenced in a study of blood T cell repertoires in COVID-19. Libraries were prepared by immunoSEQ multiplex PCR; TCRdb keeps only in-frame clonotypes and omits some of them. The sample lists about 160,000 clones, about 85% occurring once. Sequencing was carried out using peripheral blood. These receptors were collected from a man in his sixties who had recovered from COVID-19.

This chain uses TRBV21-1 with TRBJ1-6; no check of the table's D call, TRBD1, against the DNA was made. TRBV21-1 is reported as a pseudogene. The CDR3 covers 17 residues. The CDR3 region is CASSKGPDRARNSPLHF. The DNA for the CDR3 is TGTGCCAGCAGCAAAGGTCCGGACAGGGCCCGTAATTCACCCCTCCACTTT.

In nucleotides, the CDR3 is TGCGCCAGCAGCAGCCCGACAGAGAACTACGAGCAGTACTTC. Amino acid sequence: CASSSPTENYEQYF. The chain joins TRBV5-1 to TRBJ2-7; D might be TRBD1 (5 bases). The germline V gene has CDR1 SGHRS and CDR2 YFSETQ. V lost 4 bases, J lost 3 bases, and 14 bases lay in between. CDR3 length: 14 amino acids.

The chain joins TRBV5-4 to TRBJ1-6; maybe TRBD1 (5 bases). The germline V and J ends were trimmed by 4 bases and 8 bases, with 16 bases remaining between them. The CDR3 runs to 15 residues. Germline CDR1 is SGHNT and CDR2 is YYREEE (reference sequence). CDR3 protein: CASSRTGVYDSPLHF. The CDR3 DNA reads TGTGCCAGCAGCAGAACAGGTGTATATGATTCACCCCTCCACTTT.

This chain connects TRBV3-1 (or the pseudogene TRBV3-2) to TRBJ2-7; no clear D gene. The germline V gene has CDR1 LGHDT and CDR2 YNNKEL (reference sequence). Trimming removed 0 bases from V and 2 bases from J, with 8 bases in between. This CDR3 is 14 amino acids long. CDR3 loop: CASSQDSAAYEQYF. The CDR3 coding sequence is TGTGCCAGCAGCCAAGATTCTGCAGCCTACGAGCAGTACTTC.

V gene TRBV2 combines with J gene TRBJ1-4; possibly TRBD1 for D (5 bases). V lost 8 bases and J 4 bases, leaving 11 bases between the germline ends. Germline V gives CDR1 SNHLY, CDR2 FYNNEI. The CDR3 covers 13 residues. The chain's CDR3 is CASQGYGNEKLFF. The CDR3 DNA reads TGTGCCAGCCAGGGTTATGGTAATGAAAAACTGTTTTTT.

The rearrangement links TRBV19 to TRBJ2-3, with a tentative D call TRBD1 (5 bases). Deletions cut 6 bases from V and 2 bases from J, with 9 bases between. Germline assignment: CDR1 LNHDA and CDR2 SQIVND (reference sequence). There are 13 residues in the CDR3. CDR3: CASRRGTTDTQYF. The CDR3 nucleotides are TGTGCCAGTAGAAGGGGTACCACAGATACGCAGTATTTT.

The gene calls are TRBV19 and TRBJ1-5; tentative D call: TRBD1 (5 bases). The CDR3 has 15 residues. Germline V gives CDR1 LNHDA, CDR2 SQIVND (reference sequence). V lost 1 base and J lost 0, with 7 bases in between. CDR3: CASSIAGISNQPQHF. The CDR3 DNA reads as TGTGCCAGTAGTATAGCAGGGATTAGCAATCAGCCCCAGCATTTT.

The V and J genes are TRBV5-1 and TRBJ2-2; TRBD2 agrees at 9 bases. Trimming removed 4 bases from V and 5 bases from J; junction bases left unmatched: 3. The V gene's germline CDR1 is SGHRS and CDR2 YFSETQ. The CDR3 contains 14 residues. The CDR3 DNA sequence: TGCGCCAGCAGCGCTAGCGGGGCGACCGGGGAGCTGTTTTTT. This translates into CASSASGATGELFF.

This clone was found once. V usage is TRBV21-1 and J usage is TRBJ2-6; no DNA check was done on the table's D call, TRBD2. TRBV21-1 is annotated as a pseudogene. The CDR3 has 15 residues. This CDR3 reads CASSPTRAGANVLTF. The DNA for the CDR3 is TGTGCCAGCAGCCCAACGCGGGCTGGGGCCAACGTCCTGACTTTC.

This clone was found once. This rearrangement joins TRBV30 to TRBJ2-7; 8 positions agree with TRBD1. This CDR3 has 15 amino acids. Germline CDR1 GTSNPN, CDR2 SVGIG (reference sequence). With 2 bases clipped from V and 4 bases from J, the junction kept 10 bases outside the gene matches. Here the CDR3 DNA reads TGTGCCTGGAGTATTGGCGGGACAGGTCCGTACGAGCAGTACTTC. This translates into CAWSIGGTGPYEQYF. Variable domain in full (rest from reference TRBV30 and TRBJ2-7): SQTIHQWPATLVQPVGSPLSLECTVEGTSNPNLYWYRQAAGRGLQLLFYSVGIGQISSEVPQNLSASRPQDRQFILSSKKLLLSDSGFYLCAWSIGGTGPYEQYFGPGTRLTVT.

CDR3 DNA sequence: TGTGCCAGCAGTTACGCGGGATTACAAGATACGCAGTATTTT. Translation: CASSYAGLQDTQYF. The genes are TRBV6-2 or TRBV6-3 and TRBJ2-3; D is possibly TRBD2 (6 bases). CDR1 MNHEY and CDR2 SVGEGT come from the germline V gene. Trimming took 2 bases from V and 5 from J, leaving 11 bases between them. This CDR3 has 14 residues.

V usage is TRBV9 and J usage is TRBJ2-5; 7 nucleotides agree with TRBD2. The CDR3 spans 14 residues. CDR1 and CDR2 (germline): SGDLS, YYNGEE. The V gene end was trimmed by 0 bases and the J gene end by 4 bases; junction bases not matched to a gene: 3. CDR3 sequence reads: CASSVGLAGETQYF. The CDR3 DNA is TGTGCCAGCAGCGTAGGATTAGCGGGAGAGACCCAGTACTTC.

This chain connects TRBV4-1 to TRBJ2-3; perhaps TRBD2 as D (5 bases). V gave up 0 bases and J gave up 5 bases, with 15 bases separating them. Germline CDR1 MGHRA, CDR2 YSYEKL. This CDR3 region has 16 residues. CDR3 sequence reads: CASSQDPGVEVDTQYF. CDR3 in DNA: TGCGCCAGCAGCCAAGACCCCGGGGTAGAAGTAGATACGCAGTATTTT.

This clone was observed a single time. The chain is built from TRBV24-1 and TRBJ1-6, with D possibly being TRBD1 (5 bases). Germline CDR1 and CDR2: KGHDR and SFDVKD. V was shortened by 3 bases and J by 7 bases, with 9 bases between the two germline ends. This CDR3 is built from 14 residues. For the CDR3, the DNA is TGTGCCACCAGTGATCACAGACAGAATTCACCCCTCCACTTT. The encoded protein is CATSDHRQNSPLHF.

A word on this clone: A junction end diverges from the germline sequence, so it may reflect a read error. The chain uses TRBV27 and TRBJ2-7; 7 bases match TRBD2. Looked up from germline, CDR1 is MNHEY and CDR2 is SMNVEV (reference sequence). CDR3 length: 14 amino acids. CDR3 nucleotide sequence: TGTGCCACCAGTAGGCTAGCGGCCGCCTACGAGCAGTACTTC. Its translation is CATSRLAAAYEQYF.

This chain connects TRBV5-1 to TRBJ2-5; TRBD2 is a possible D gene (6 bases). The germline V gene encodes CDR1 SGHRS and CDR2 YFSETQ. This CDR3 contains 17 residues. The germline V and J ends were trimmed by 4 bases and 4 bases, with 23 bases remaining between them. The CDR3: CASSPGGDSGRGETQYF. The CDR3 coding sequence is TGCGCCAGCAGCCCCGGAGGGGACTCAGGACGGGGAGAGACCCAGTACTTC.

The chain uses TRBV5-6 and TRBJ1-5; D is possibly TRBD1 (6 bases). The V end was cut by 4 bases, the J end by 4 bases, with 9 bases between. Germline-derived CDR1 and CDR2 are SGHDT and YYEEEE. The CDR3 covers 13 residues. CDR3 region: CASSRTANQPQHF. CDR3 DNA: TGTGCCAGCAGCCGGACAGCTAATCAGCCCCAGCATTTT.

The chain couples TRBV18 to TRBJ1-1; D ambiguous. The CDR3 length is 14 residues. V gave up 1 base and J gave up 0 bases, with 6 bases separating them. Germline CDR1 and CDR2: KGHSH and LQKENI. The CDR3 here is CASSPLGLNTEAFF. CDR3 DNA: TGTGCCAGCTCACCACTTGGGCTGAACACTGAAGCTTTCTTT.

The chain is built from TRBV6-5 and TRBJ2-7; 7 nucleotides align to TRBD2. Losses at the gene ends were 6 bases for V and 0 bases for J; bases not matched to a gene: 2. Germline values: CDR1 MNHEY, CDR2 SVGAGI. The CDR3 is 13 amino acids. CDR3 residues: CASRGGTSYEQYF. In DNA, the CDR3 is TGTGCCAGCAGGGGAGGGACCTCCTACGAGCAGTACTTC.

This clone was observed at least ten times. This chain connects TRBV18 to TRBJ1-3; D remains unclear. This CDR3 comprises 15 residues. Germline CDR1 is KGHSH and CDR2 is LQKENI. V was shortened by 6 bases and J by 3 bases, with 15 bases between the two germline ends. The CDR3 sequence: CASSPGDPVGNTIYF. DNA for the CDR3: TGTGCCAGCTCCCCGGGAGATCCAGTTGGAAACACCATATATTTT. Full variable domain (missing parts from reference TRBV18 and TRBJ1-3): NAGVMQNPRHLVRRRGQEARLRCSPMKGHSHVYWYRQLPEEGLKFMVYLQKENIIDESGMPKERFSAEFPKEGPSILRIQQVVRGDSAAYFCASSPGDPVGNTIYFGEGSWLTVV.

The chain is built from TRBV2 and TRBJ1-2; 12 bases align to TRBD1. The germline gives CDR1 SNHLY, CDR2 FYNNEI. The J segment lost 4 bases and the V segment lost 6 bases, leaving 3 bases of the junction unmatched. CDR3 length: 14 residues. The CDR3 DNA is TGTGCCAGCAGCGGGACAGGGGGCCGCTATGGCTACACCTTC. It yields the protein CASSGTGGRYGYTF.

This clone came up once. The chain joins TRBV10-3 to TRBJ1-3; perhaps TRBD1 as D (6 bases). This CDR3 has 16 residues. Germline V gene lookup returns CDR1 ENHRY and CDR2 SYGVKD. Trimming took 6 bases from V and 0 from J, leaving 15 bases between them. The CDR3 DNA reads as TGTGCCATCAGCCTCCGGGACACGAGCTCTGGAAACACCATATATTTT. Amino acid sequence: CAISLRDTSSGNTIYF.

The V call is TRBV21-1, the J call TRBJ1-1. TRBV21-1 is designated a pseudogene. CDR3 length: 12 amino acids. The CDR3 spells CASSFPLSEAFF. The CDR3 DNA sequence: TGTGCCAGCAGCTTTCCACTCTCGGAGGCTTTCTTT.

This chain uses TRBV9 with TRBJ2-4; TRBD1 might be the D (5 bases). V lost 3 bases and J 6 bases, leaving 19 bases between the germline ends. The CDR3 sequence is 16 residues long. The V gene's germline CDR1 is SGDLS and CDR2 YYNGEE. CDR3 sequence reads: CASSASIGQSLNIQYF. Written as DNA, the CDR3 is TGTGCCAGCAGCGCGTCGATAGGACAATCCCTAAACATTCAGTACTTC.

The genes are TRBV7-6 and TRBJ2-1; perhaps TRBD2 as D (6 bases). The CDR3 totals 11 residues. Germline values: CDR1 SGHVS, CDR2 FNYEAQ. Trimming removed 6 bases at V and 9 bases at J, with 9 bases between. The CDR3 coding sequence is TGTGCCAGCAGTTTCGGGGGTGAGCAGTTCTTC. Amino acid sequence: CASSFGGEQFF. The full variable domain, its missing parts supplied by reference TRBV7-6 and TRBJ2-1, is GAGVSQSPRYKVTKRGQDVALRCDPISGHVSLYWYRQALGQGPEFLTYFNYEAQQDKSGLPNDRFSAERPEGSISTLTIQRTEQRDSAMYRCASSFGGEQFFGPGTRLTVL.

This clone has only one observation. The chain recombines TRBV7-6 with TRBJ1-6; D not resolved. This CDR3 is 11 amino acids long. Trimming took 11 bases from V and 7 from J, leaving 9 bases between them. From germline, CDR1 is SGHVS and CDR2 FNYEAQ. DNA of the CDR3: TGTGCCTCCAGCGGGAATTCACCCCTCCACTTT. Encoded protein: CASSGNSPLHF.

The chain is built from TRBV3-1 (or the pseudogene TRBV3-2) and TRBJ1-2; D not resolved. The length of the CDR3 is 13 residues. The germline V gene encodes CDR1 LGHDT and CDR2 YNNKEL (reference sequence). V shed 4 bases and J shed 8 bases, with 14 bases lying between them. The CDR3 here is CASSPGEGSGYTF. The CDR3 DNA sequence: TGTGCCAGCAGCCCCGGGGAGGGCTCAGGCTACACCTTC.

The chain is built from TRBV4-3 and TRBJ1-3; possible D gene TRBD1, 6 bases. The CDR3 loop spans 15 amino acids. Per germline, CDR1 LGHNA and CDR2 YSLEER. V was trimmed by 4 bases and J by 4 bases, leaving 14 bases between them. The CDR3 protein is CASSPRPGQGNTIYF. CDR3 coding DNA: TGCGCCAGCAGCCCCCGACCCGGACAGGGAAACACCATATATTTT.